This record looks at one TCR beta chain sequence and its context. Original analysis: Reference gene primer amplification gave nucleated cell count estimates. The protocol was immunoSEQ multiplex PCR, while the TCRdb copy is restricted to in-frame clones and leaves out a portion. That table supplies the V and J calls and clone size; D and trimming were determined from the DNA. The sample carries more than 30,000 clones, 80% recorded once. The CDR3 is 14 residues long. The V and J ends lost 0 bases and 6 bases respectively, with 9 bases between them. CDR1 and CDR2 from the germline V gene are MNHNS and SASEGT. The entry originates in a study of blood T cell repertoires in COVID-19. Study-level background: Both acute and convalescent COVID-19 samples were obtained from the United States, Italy and Spain. Nucleic acid was either cDNA or gDNA, and it came from T cells, B-cell-depleted T cells, or PBMCs.

The origin of this receptor is a woman aged 70-85 years with acute or convalescent COVID-19. Sequenced material: peripheral blood. The J gene is TRBJ1-5, the V gene TRBV6-1; D is possibly TRBD1 (6 bases). The CDR3 is CASSEAQGGQPQHF. CDR3 DNA sequence: TGTGCCAGCAGTGAAGCGCAAGGGGGTCAGCCCCAGCATTTT.